This paragraph covers one TCR beta chain sequence. The sample belongs to a study of blood T cell repertoires in COVID-19. The CDR3 length is 12 residues. Germline lookup yields CDR1 SGDLS and CDR2 YYNGEE. V lost 2 bases and J lost 8, with 10 bases in between. The table came from immunoSEQ multiplex PCR; TCRdb's copy has only in-frame clones and leaves some out. The table records a few hundred thousand clones, more than 75% of them present only once. The V and J genes are TRBV9 and TRBJ1-2; D not resolved. Material for sequencing was peripheral blood. The TCR sequence derives from a man in his 60s who had recovered from COVID-19. CDR3 sequence: CASSVTGGGYTF. The CDR3 bases are TGTGCCAGCAGCGTCACCGGAGGAGGCTACACCTTC.